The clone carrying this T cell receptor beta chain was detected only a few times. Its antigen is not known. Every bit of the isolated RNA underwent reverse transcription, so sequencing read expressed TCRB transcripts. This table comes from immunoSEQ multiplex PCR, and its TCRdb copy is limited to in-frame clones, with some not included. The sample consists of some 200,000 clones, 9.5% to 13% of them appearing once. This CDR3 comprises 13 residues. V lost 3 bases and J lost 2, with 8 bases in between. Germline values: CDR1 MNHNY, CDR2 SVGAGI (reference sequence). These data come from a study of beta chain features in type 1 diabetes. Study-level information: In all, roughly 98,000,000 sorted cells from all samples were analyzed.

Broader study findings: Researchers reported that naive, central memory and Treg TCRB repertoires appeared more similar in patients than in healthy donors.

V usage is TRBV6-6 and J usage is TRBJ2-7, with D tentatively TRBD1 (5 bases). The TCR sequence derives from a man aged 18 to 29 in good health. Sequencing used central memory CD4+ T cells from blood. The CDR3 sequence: CASSYAGPYEQYF. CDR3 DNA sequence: TGTGCCAGCAGTTATGCAGGGCCCTACGAGCAGTACTTC.